This section outlines one T cell receptor (beta chain) sequence together with its context. Trimming at V came to 4 bases and at J to 1 base, leaving 17 bases not matched to a gene. This CDR3 is 19 amino acids long. Germline assignment: CDR1 SGHVS and CDR2 FQNEAQ. Original analysis: Reference gene primer amplification yielded estimated nucleated cell counts. The method was immunoSEQ multiplex PCR; TCRdb's version includes in-frame clones alone and lacks a portion of them. That table gives V, J and clone size, and the DNA gave D and trimming. The sample shows approximately 140,000 clones, 65% to 80% of them seen only once. The data belong to a study of blood T cell repertoires in COVID-19. Overall study: Sites across the United States, Italy and Spain contributed samples from acute and convalescent COVID-19. Sources were T cells, B-cell-depleted T cells, or PBMCs; the material itself was cDNA or gDNA.

Sequenced: peripheral blood. This receptor was identified in a man aged 45-60 years with acute or convalescent COVID-19. The V and J genes are TRBV7-8 and TRBJ1-1; the match to TRBD1 covers 8 bases. CDR3 loop: CASSSSRRGTGRTNTEAFF. DNA of the CDR3: TGTGCCAGCAGCTCCTCCCGCCGTGGGACAGGCCGCACGAACACTGAAGCTTTCTTT. Using reference TRBV7-8 and TRBJ1-1 for the parts outside the CDR3, the full variable domain is GAGVSQSPRYKVAKRGQDVALRCDPISGHVSLFWYQQALGQGPEFLTYFQNEAQLDKSGLPSDRFFAERPEGSVSTLKIQRTQQEDSAVYLCASSSSRRGTGRTNTEAFFGQGTRLTVV.